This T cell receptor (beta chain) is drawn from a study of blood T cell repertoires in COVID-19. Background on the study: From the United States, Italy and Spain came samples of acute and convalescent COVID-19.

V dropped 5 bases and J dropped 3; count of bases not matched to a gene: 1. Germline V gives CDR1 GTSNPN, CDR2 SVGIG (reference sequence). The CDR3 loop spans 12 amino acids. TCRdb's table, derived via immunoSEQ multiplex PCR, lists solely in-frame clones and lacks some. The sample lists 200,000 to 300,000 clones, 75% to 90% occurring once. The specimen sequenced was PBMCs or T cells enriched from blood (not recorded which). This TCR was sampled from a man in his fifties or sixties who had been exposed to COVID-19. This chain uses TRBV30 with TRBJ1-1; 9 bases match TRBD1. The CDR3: CAWGTGYTEAFF. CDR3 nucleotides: TGTGCCTGGGGGACAGGGTACACTGAAGCTTTCTTT.